Listed below are T cell receptor beta chains from one sample, sequenced in a study of shared clonotypes between healthy human individuals. The assay was immunoSEQ multiplex PCR, and TCRdb's table has in-frame clones only and misses some. Of over 850,000 clones in the sample, roughly 74% are singletons; the top ten hold about 0.52%. Source material: memory CD4+ T cells from PBMCs. Every receptor here comes from a man between 18 and 29 years old in good health. Some clones in this sample may be carry-over from other donors' samples. Each CDR3 is given with its conserved first and last residue. Each record gives: V gene, D gene, clone size, J gene, CDR3 protein, CDR3 DNA. D genes are given only for firm matches. Clone size, where shown, is once, few, many, or a class for clones that have expanded.

>TRBV9|.|.|TRBJ2-7
CASSVTQPGGSEQYF
TGTGCCAGCAGCGTAACGCAGCCAGGAGGATCCGAGCAGTACTTC
>TRBV6-6|.|once|TRBJ2-2
CASSPPGVNTGELFF
TGTGCCAGCAGCCCCCCAGGAGTGAACACCGGGGAGCTGTTTTTT
>TRBV5-1|TRBD1|.|TRBJ2-7
CASSLEQGADEQYF
TGCGCCAGCAGCTTGGAACAGGGGGCAGACGAGCAGTACTTC
>TRBV7-8|.|few|TRBJ1-4
CASSVPGATNEKLFF
TGTGCCAGCAGCGTCCCGGGGGCAACTAATGAAAAACTGTTTTTT
>TRBV9|TRBD2|.|TRBJ2-5
CASTPTAGGQATQYF
TGTGCCAGCACCCCAACGGCGGGAGGACAAGCGACCCAGTACTTC
>TRBV11-2|TRBD2|few|TRBJ2-5
CASSPGGSSGIGETQYF
TGTGCCAGCAGCCCCGGGGGGAGTAGCGGGATTGGAGAGACCCAGTACTTC
>TRBV28|TRBD2|.|TRBJ2-6
CASGVMGGRGGANVLTF
TGTGCCAGCGGCGTCATGGGAGGGCGTGGGGGTGCCAACGTCCTGACTTTC
>TRBV7-7|.|.|TRBJ2-1
CASSLGVEVEQFF
TGTGCCAGCAGCTTAGGGGTGGAGGTTGAGCAGTTCTTC
>TRBV28|TRBD2|.|TRBJ2-1
CASRLITSVSYNEQFF
TGTGCCAGCAGACTCATCACTAGCGTGTCCTACAATGAGCAGTTCTTC
>TRBV10-2|TRBD2|.|TRBJ2-2
CASSVTSGSTGELFF
TGCGCCAGCAGTGTCACTAGCGGGAGCACCGGGGAGCTGTTTTTT
>TRBV10-3|TRBD1|.|TRBJ2-7
CAISDSRPGQGAYEQYF
TGTGCCATCAGTGACTCGCGACCGGGACAGGGAGCCTACGAGCAGTACTTC
>TRBV28|TRBD2|.|TRBJ2-7
CASRIGGLAAYEQYF
TGTGCCAGCAGAATAGGAGGACTAGCGGCCTACGAGCAGTACTTC
>TRBV9|.|few|TRBJ2-5
CASSVGPQVETQYF
TGTGCCAGCAGCGTAGGCCCCCAGGTGGAGACCCAGTACTTC
>TRBV4-2|.|few|TRBJ1-2
CASSQAGGDDIGGYTF
TGTGCCAGCAGCCAAGCTGGGGGAGACGACATCGGCGGCTACACCTTC
>TRBV20-1|.|.|TRBJ2-5
CSAQGIETQYF
TGCAGTGCACAGGGTATTGAGACCCAGTACTTC
>TRBV5-6|.|.|TRBJ2-5
CASSLPPGETQYF
TGTGCCAGCAGCTTGCCCCCAGGGGAGACCCAGTACTTC
>TRBV2|.|.|TRBJ2-7
CASSRELEAYEQYF
TGTGCCAGCAGTCGGGAGTTAGAGGCCTACGAGCAGTACTTC
>TRBV4-1|.|.|TRBJ1-2
CASSQTPDVANYGYTF
TGCGCCAGCAGCCAGACCCCGGACGTAGCTAACTATGGCTACACCTTC